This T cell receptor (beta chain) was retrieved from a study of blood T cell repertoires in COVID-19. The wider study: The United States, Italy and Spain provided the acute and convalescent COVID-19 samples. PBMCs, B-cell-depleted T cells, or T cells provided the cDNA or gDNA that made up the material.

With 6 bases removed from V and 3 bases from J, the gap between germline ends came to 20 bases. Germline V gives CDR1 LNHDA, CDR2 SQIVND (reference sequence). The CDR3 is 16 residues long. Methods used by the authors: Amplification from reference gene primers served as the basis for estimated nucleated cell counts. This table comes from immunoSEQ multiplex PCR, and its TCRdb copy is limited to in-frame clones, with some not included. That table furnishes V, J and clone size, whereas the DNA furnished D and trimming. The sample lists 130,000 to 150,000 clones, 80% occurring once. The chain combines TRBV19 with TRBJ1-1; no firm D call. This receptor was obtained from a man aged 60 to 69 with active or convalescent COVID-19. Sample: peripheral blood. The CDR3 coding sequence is TGTGCCAGTAGGGGAGCACGACGGGCAGAAGACACTGAAGCTTTCTTT. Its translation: CASRGARRAEDTEAFF.